The rows below give T cell receptor beta chains drawn from one sample of a study of cytomegalovirus exposure and HLA in healthy donors. Measured with immunoSEQ multiplex PCR; TCRdb has only the in-frame clones, and not every one. The repertoire has around 130,000 clones, about four fifths of them found once; the top ten carry roughly 4%. Material for sequencing was PBMCs. The receptor source for this set is a woman aged 40 to 50 in good health and CMV-seronegative. CDR3s include the opening cysteine and the closing phenylalanine or tryptophan. Clone size is shown for a subset of rows, as once, few, many or a class of expanded clone.

>-|TRBV28
CASTPDRVGNSPLHF
>-|TRBV20-1
CSARDTTQQFF
>many|TRBV4-1
CASSQYGDRVNEKLFF
>once|TRBV7-6
CASSLGASGDHTDTQYF
>-|TRBV6-5
CASSTSGTGPYEQYF
>few|TRBV4-3
CASSPPRDTEAFF
>-|TRBV19
CASSTLAGEDNEQFF
>-|TRBV5-1
CASSSGLADNEQFF
>-|TRBV28
CASSLTPQGIEAFF
>-|TRBV7-6
CASSLDRPGRDEQFF
>-|TRBV5-1
CASSLGGSSGANVLTF
>-|TRBV20-1
CSAAPGNEQFF
>-|TRBV7-9
CASSWAGVNQPQHF
>-|TRBV4-1
CASSRSTGLADGNEQFF
>-|TRBV19
CASSLRDSSLPGTEAFF
>-|TRBV5-5
CASSLDRNNEQFF
>-|TRBV5-5
CASSLYRWGDTEAFF
>-|TRBV13
CASSYSDLSYEQYF
>-|TRBV5-6
CASSLGLADYNEQFF
>-|TRBV7-9
CASSPPSYEQYF
>-|TRBV7-9
CASSNPGTEAFF
>few|TRBV7-2
CASSHRTGSYEQYF
>-|TRBV29-1
CSVEVGAEAFF
>few|TRBV29-1
CSTSGGTSTDTQYF
>-|TRBV7-2
CASTKITGYGGYPF
>-|TRBV11-2
CASSSWGREQYF
>-|TRBV5-1
CASSLDRGPTGELFF
>-|TRBV29-1
CSVEARQSSGEQYF
>-|TRBV15
CATSRVGQGQAYEQYF
>few|TRBV10-3
CAIQRESNQPQHF
>-|TRBV6-6
CASSSDSYGHTF
>-|TRBV6-4
CASSPGTGNSDTQYF
>-|TRBV19
CASTTGGVTEAFF
>few|TRBV6-5
CASSSKDRVNTEAFF
>-|TRBV5-6
CASSPYDQGTQYF
>-|TRBV6-1
CATLLDRVNQPQHF
>-|TRBV27
CASRRRSTDTQYF
>-|TRBV4-1
CASSKGLAGVLSKSSYNEQFF
>-|TRBV4-2
CASSQESLRDAYEQYF
>once|TRBV27
CASSLLPGDTQYF
>once|TRBV9
CASSAERETSEQYF
>-|TRBV4-3
CASSQIGQGGTNEKLFF
>once|TRBV6-1
CASSVRSDNHNYGYTF
>-|TRBV6-5
CASSYSGTGVSPLHF
>-|TRBV7-8
CASSLTHGGTGLETQYF
>-|TRBV5-1
CASSWGQGINYGYTF
>-|TRBV6-5
CASRRDSSNSPLHF
>once|TRBV4-3
CASSQGTSGDASYEQYF